The sequence of this T cell receptor (beta chain) was determined in a study of blood T cell repertoires in COVID-19. Whole-study context: From the United States, Italy and Spain came samples of acute and convalescent COVID-19. In each case, the material was cDNA or gDNA derived from T cells, B-cell-depleted T cells, or PBMCs.

As processed by the authors: The assay estimated nucleated cells by amplifying reference gene primers. Sequenced by immunoSEQ multiplex PCR; TCRdb stores in-frame clones only, minus some. That table furnishes V, J and clone size, whereas the DNA furnished D and trimming. The repertoire has roughly 250,000 clones, roughly 83% of them found once; the top ten carry approximately 9.4%. Sequencing was performed on peripheral blood. The origin of this receptor is a woman aged 80 or over with acute or convalescent COVID-19.

The CDR3: CAIIGTDNEQFF. DNA for the CDR3: TGTGCCATCATCGGGACAGACAATGAGCAGTTCTTC. The chain carries TRBV10-3 and TRBJ2-1, with TRBD1 matching over 7 bases. CDR3 length equals 12 residues. Germline V gene data show CDR1 as ENHRY and CDR2 as SYGVKD. V trimming: 7 bases; J trimming: 5 bases; junction bases outside the gene matches: 2.